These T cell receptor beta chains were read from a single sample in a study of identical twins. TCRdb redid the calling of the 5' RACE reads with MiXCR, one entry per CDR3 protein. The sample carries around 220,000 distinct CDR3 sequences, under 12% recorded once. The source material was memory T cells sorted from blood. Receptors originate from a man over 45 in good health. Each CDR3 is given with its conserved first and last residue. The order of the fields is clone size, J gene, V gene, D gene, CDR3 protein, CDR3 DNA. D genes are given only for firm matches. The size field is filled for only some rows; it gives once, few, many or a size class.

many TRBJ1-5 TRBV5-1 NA CASSMDGYSNQPQHF TGCGCCAGCAGCATGGACGGTTATAGCAATCAGCCCCAGCATTTT
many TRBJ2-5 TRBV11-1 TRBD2 CASSAPLRLAGLQETQYF TGTGCCAGCAGCGCGCCCCTCCGACTAGCGGGGTTACAAGAGACCCAGTACTTC
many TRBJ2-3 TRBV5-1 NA CASSAGRHRSDTQYF TGCGCCAGCAGCGCCGGACGGCATCGGTCAGATACGCAGTATTTT
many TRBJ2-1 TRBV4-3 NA CASSPNSYGEQFF TGCGCCAGCAGCCCCAACTCCTACGGTGAGCAGTTCTTC
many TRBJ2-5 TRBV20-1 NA CSARRPLGQGTQYF TGCAGTGCCCGTCGGCCCTTGGGACAAGGGACCCAGTACTTC
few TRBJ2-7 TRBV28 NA CASSAGQTTYEQYF TGTGCCAGCAGCGCCGGACAGACCACCTACGAGCAGTACTTC
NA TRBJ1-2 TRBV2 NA CASTQQGSNYGYTF TGTGCTAGCACTCAACAGGGTTCTAACTATGGCTACACCTTC
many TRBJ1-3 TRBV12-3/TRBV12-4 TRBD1 CASSPPTGVGNTIYF TGTGCCAGCAGTCCCCCGACAGGGGTGGGAAACACCATATATTTT
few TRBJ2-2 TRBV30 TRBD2 CAWSVRLGLGTGELFF TGTGCCTGGAGTGTACGTCTGGGACTAGGCACCGGGGAGCTGTTTTTT
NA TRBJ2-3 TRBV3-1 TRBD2 CASSQDRFLAGGRGRMDTQYF TGTGCCAGCAGCCAAGATAGGTTTCTAGCGGGGGGAAGAGGACGGATGGATACGCAGTATTTT
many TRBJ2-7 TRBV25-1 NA CASSITQGSEQYF TGTGCCAGCAGTATTACTCAGGGATCCGAGCAGTACTTC
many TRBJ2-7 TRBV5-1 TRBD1 CASSLGQGRAYEQYF TGCGCCAGCAGCCTGGGACAGGGCAGGGCTTACGAGCAGTACTTC
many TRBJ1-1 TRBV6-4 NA CASSPRPTEAFF TGTGCCAGCAGCCCCCGGCCTACTGAAGCTTTCTTT
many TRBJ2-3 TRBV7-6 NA CASSLVGVDTQYF TGTGCCAGCAGCTTAGTGGGGGTGGATACGCAGTATTTT
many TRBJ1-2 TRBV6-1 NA CASTASGGWDGYTF TGTGCCAGCACCGCCTCGGGGGGGTGGGATGGCTACACCTTC
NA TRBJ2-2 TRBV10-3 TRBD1 CATSLQGLTGELFF TGTGCCACATCATTACAGGGGCTCACCGGGGAGCTGTTTTTT
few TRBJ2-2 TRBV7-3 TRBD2 CASSRIAGAGTGELFF TGTGCCAGCAGCCGAATAGCGGGAGCGGGTACCGGGGAGCTGTTTTTT
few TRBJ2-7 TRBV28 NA CASSSGIRGASSSYEQYF TGTGCCAGCAGTTCGGGGATCCGGGGAGCCTCCAGCTCCTACGAGCAGTACTTC
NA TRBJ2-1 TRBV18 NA CASSPRESGHEQFF TGTGCCAGCTCACCAAGGGAGAGTGGCCATGAGCAGTTCTTC
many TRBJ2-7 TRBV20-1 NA CSARDHEGTYEQYF TGCAGTGCTAGAGATCACGAGGGGACCTACGAGCAGTACTTC
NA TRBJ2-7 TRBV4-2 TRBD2 CASSQERAASGAYEQYF TGTGCCAGCAGCCAAGAGCGGGCTGCTAGCGGGGCCTACGAGCAGTACTTC
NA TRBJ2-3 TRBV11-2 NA CASSLLLVGGTDTQYF TGTGCCAGCAGCTTATTACTAGTCGGTGGCACAGATACGCAGTATTTT
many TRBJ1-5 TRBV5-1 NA CASSLAPEEGPQHF TGCGCCAGCAGCTTGGCCCCGGAAGAGGGGCCCCAGCATTTT
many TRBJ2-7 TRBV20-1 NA CSARIAYAGRNPYEQYF TGCAGTGCTAGAATCGCGTATGCAGGGAGGAATCCCTACGAGCAGTACTTC
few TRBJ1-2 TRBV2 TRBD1 CASTRTGGFYGYTF TGTGCCAGCACCAGGACAGGGGGTTTTTATGGCTACACCTTC
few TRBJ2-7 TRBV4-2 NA CASSQAASQPYEQYF TGTGCCAGCAGCCAAGCAGCCTCCCAGCCCTACGAGCAGTACTTC
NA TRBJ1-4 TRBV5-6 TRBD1 CASSLSRRDRDEKLFF TGTGCCAGCAGCTTGTCTCGCCGGGACAGGGATGAAAAACTGTTTTTT
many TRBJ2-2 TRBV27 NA CASSPVFTGELFF TGTGCCAGCAGCCCAGTTTTTACCGGGGAGCTGTTTTTT
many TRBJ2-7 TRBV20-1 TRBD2 CSAQEPWPTSGGSYEQYF TGCAGTGCCCAAGAACCCTGGCCGACTAGCGGGGGTTCCTACGAGCAGTACTTC
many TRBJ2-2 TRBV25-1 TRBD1 CASFQSGGTGELFF TGTGCCAGCTTCCAGTCAGGGGGCACCGGGGAGCTGTTTTTT
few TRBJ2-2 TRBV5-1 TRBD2 CASSKTSGSNTGELFF TGCGCCAGCAGCAAAACTAGCGGGAGCAACACCGGGGAGCTGTTTTTT
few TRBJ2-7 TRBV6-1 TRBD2 CASRRLAGIYEQYF TGTGCCAGCAGACGGCTAGCGGGGATCTACGAGCAGTACTTC
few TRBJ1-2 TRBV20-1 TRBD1 CSAREAAGGNYGYTF TGCAGTGCTAGAGAAGCGGCAGGGGGTAACTATGGCTACACCTTC
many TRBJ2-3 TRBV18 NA CASSPGQTDTQYF TGTGCCAGCTCACCGGGGCAGACCGATACGCAGTATTTT
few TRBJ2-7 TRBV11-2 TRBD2 CASSTGTSGFYEQYF TGTGCCAGCAGCACAGGGACTAGCGGGTTCTACGAGCAGTACTTC
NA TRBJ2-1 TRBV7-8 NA CASTGLSSSYNEQFF TGTGCCAGCACGGGGTTAAGCAGCTCCTACAATGAGCAGTTCTTC
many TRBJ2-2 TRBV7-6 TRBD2 CASSLGGRTNTGELFF TGTGCCAGCAGCTTAGGCGGGAGGACGAACACCGGGGAGCTGTTTTTT
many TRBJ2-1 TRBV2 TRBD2 CASSAVLAVSYNEQFF TGTGCCAGCAGTGCTGTACTAGCGGTTTCCTACAATGAGCAGTTCTTC
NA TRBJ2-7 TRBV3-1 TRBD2 CASSHLAGEQYF TGTGCCAGCAGCCACCTAGCGGGCGAGCAGTACTTC